The 31 T cell receptor beta chains below were found in one sample sequenced in a study of cytomegalovirus exposure and HLA in healthy donors. Both 60 Vbeta primers and 13 Jbeta primers went into the PCR. Some clones are missing from TCRdb's copy, which holds only in-frame ones; the method was immunoSEQ multiplex PCR. The sample yields some 120,000 clones, around 80% seen once. The sequenced sample consisted of PBMCs. These receptors all stem from a woman aged 60 to 75 in good health and CMV-seropositive.

This clone came up a few times. This same CDR3 is encoded by further DNA sequences in the sample. This chain links TRBV13 with TRBJ1-4; TRBD1 matches 7 bases. The CDR3 is made up of 16 amino acids. Germline lookup yields CDR1 PRHDT and CDR2 FYEKMQ (reference sequence). Trimming removed 2 bases from V and 0 bases from J; junction bases left unmatched: 3. CDR3 bases: TGTGCCAGCAGCTTATCCCAGGGGGCAACTAATGAAAAACTGTTTTTT. Translated: CASSLSQGATNEKLFF.

This clone has more than one count but fewer than ten. The chain employs TRBV11-3 and TRBJ2-5; possible D gene TRBD1, 6 bases. V was clipped by 5 bases and J by 2 bases, with 9 bases between them. CDR3 length: 13 amino acids. Looked up from germline, CDR1 is SGHNT and CDR2 is YENEEA. The CDR3 DNA is TGTGCCAGCAGCCGGACAGTGCAAGAGACCCAGTACTTC. Translation: CASSRTVQETQYF.

This clone has a handful of counts. V gene TRBV5-4 combines with J gene TRBJ1-2, with D possibly matching TRBD1 (6 bases). Trimming cost V 2 bases and J 8 bases, with 13 bases left between them. CDR3 length equals 13 residues. The germline CDR1 and CDR2 sequences are SGHNT and YYREEE (reference sequence). The CDR3 reads CASSLPNREGYTF. CDR3 nucleotides: TGTGCCAGCAGCTTACCCAACAGGGAAGGCTACACCTTC.

The rearrangement joins TRBV5-1 to TRBJ2-1; D ambiguous. Between the trimmed V and J ends, which lost 0 bases and 0 bases, there was a span of 10 bases. Germline V gives CDR1 SGHRS, CDR2 YFSETQ. The CDR3 covers 16 residues. The CDR3 loop reads CASSLVAASSYNEQFF. Written as DNA, the CDR3 is TGCGCCAGCAGCTTGGTTGCGGCGAGCTCCTACAATGAGCAGTTCTTC.

The rearrangement joins TRBV5-4 to TRBJ1-1, with D maybe TRBD1 (6 bases). V lost 5 bases to trimming and J lost 2 bases, with 25 bases between them. Germline V CDR1 and CDR2: SGHNT, YYREEE (reference sequence). The CDR3 is made up of 18 amino acids. The CDR3 protein is CASRRSMGKQGSNTEAFF. The CDR3 DNA reads as TGTGCCAGCAGGAGGTCAATGGGCAAACAGGGTAGTAACACTGAAGCTTTCTTT.

The chain recombines TRBV18 with TRBJ1-2; TRBD1 matches at 7 bases. Trimming cost V 5 bases and J 6 bases; bases outside gene matches: 6. Germline V gene sequence: CDR1 KGHSH, CDR2 LQKENI. The CDR3 sequence is 13 residues long. CDR3 region: CASSSTGRNGYTF. CDR3 nucleotides: TGTGCCAGCTCATCGACAGGGAGGAATGGCTACACCTTC.

The genes are TRBV19 and TRBJ2-1; TRBD2 agrees at 9 bases. CDR1 is LNHDA, CDR2 SQIVND, per germline (reference sequence). V shed 5 bases and J 4 bases; nucleotides not matched to a gene: 6. The CDR3 is 15 residues long. CDR3 nucleotides: TGTGCCAGTAGTTACTTAGCGGGAGCTTACAATGAGCAGTTCTTC. It is translated as CASSYLAGAYNEQFF.

The chain employs TRBV7-9 and TRBJ1-2; unclear D gene. This CDR3 has 14 amino acids. With 0 bases removed from V and 6 bases from J, the gap between germline ends came to 11 bases. Germline CDR1 and CDR2: SEHNR and FQNEAQ (reference sequence). CDR3: CASSLAQVDHGYTF. In DNA, the CDR3 is TGTGCCAGCAGCTTAGCGCAGGTGGATCATGGCTACACCTTC.

This chain uses TRBV18 with TRBJ1-2; D call uncertain. The length of the CDR3 is 16 residues. Trimming took 0 bases from V and 2 from J, leaving 13 bases between them. The germline V gene encodes CDR1 KGHSH and CDR2 LQKENI. CDR3 DNA sequence: TGTGCCAGCTCACCACCTAGCTTGTCACGGAACTATGGCTACACCTTC. Translating gives CASSPPSLSRNYGYTF.

This chain connects TRBV27 to TRBJ2-1; TRBD2 agrees at 7 bases. V gave up 1 base and J gave up 5 bases; unmatched junction bases: 8. The CDR3 has 16 residues. Germline CDR1 and CDR2: MNHEY and SMNVEV (reference sequence). The DNA for the CDR3 is TGTGCCAGCAGTTTATGGGCTAGCGGAGGGAACAATGAGCAGTTCTTC. Its protein is CASSLWASGGNNEQFF.

V and J are TRBV7-9 and TRBJ1-2; 8 bases map to TRBD1. V shed 5 bases, J shed 4 bases, and the junction held 9 bases outside the gene matches. Germline V gene sequence: CDR1 SEHNR, CDR2 FQNEAQ (reference sequence). This CDR3 has 15 residues. The CDR3 sequence is CASSPQGARGYGYTF. The DNA for the CDR3 is TGTGCCAGCAGCCCTCAGGGGGCGCGGGGCTATGGCTACACCTTC.

This chain joins TRBV7-2 and TRBJ2-3, with TRBD2 identical over 10 bases. CDR1 and CDR2 (germline): SGHTA, FQGNSA. This CDR3 has 13 amino acids. The trim removed 6 bases at V and 6 bases at J, leaving 3 bases unmatched. As DNA, the CDR3 is TGTGCCAGCAGAGCGGGAGGGGGCGATACGCAGTATTTT. It translates to CASRAGGGDTQYF.

The rearrangement joins TRBV10-2 to TRBJ2-7, with D perhaps TRBD1 (5 bases). The CDR3 spans 15 residues. Germline assignment: CDR1 WSHSY and CDR2 SAAADI. The V and J ends lost 0 bases and 5 bases respectively, with 14 bases between them. In DNA form, the CDR3 reads TGCGCCAGCAGTGAGTCGCGGCAGGGTACCGACGAGCAGTACTTC. Its translation is CASSESRQGTDEQYF.

This clone was picked up one time. The chain links TRBV5-1 to TRBJ2-2; no clear D gene. This CDR3 is 12 amino acids long. The germline gives CDR1 SGHRS, CDR2 YFSETQ. Trimming took 6 bases from V and 3 from J, leaving 6 bases between them. Here the CDR3 DNA reads TGCGCCAGCATCGGGTACACCGGGGAGCTGTTTTTT. Protein sequence: CASIGYTGELFF. Using reference TRBV5-1 and TRBJ2-2 for the parts outside the CDR3, the full variable domain is KAGVTQTPRYLIKTRGQQVTLSCSPISGHRSVSWYQQTPGQGLQFLFEYFSETQRNKGNFPGRFSGRQFSNSRSEMNVSTLELGDSALYLCASIGYTGELFFGEGSRLTVL.

The chain employs TRBV7-2 and TRBJ1-2; TRBD1 agrees at 9 bases. Trimming removed 3 bases from V and 7 bases from J; junction bases left unmatched: 6. This CDR3 is built from 14 residues. Germline V gives CDR1 SGHTA, CDR2 FQGNSA. The CDR3 region is CASSLDRGRGGYTF. The CDR3 DNA sequence: TGTGCCAGCAGCTTGGACAGGGGCAGGGGTGGCTACACCTTC. Supplemented by reference TRBV7-2 and TRBJ1-2, the full variable domain reads GAGVSQSPSNKVTEKGKDVELRCDPISGHTALYWYRQSLGQGLEFLIYFQGNSAPDKSGLPSDRFSAERTGGSVSTLTIQRTQQEDSAVYLCASSLDRGRGGYTFGSGTRLTVV.

V and J are TRBV4-2 and TRBJ2-5; TRBD2 aligns across 14 bases. The CDR3 contains 17 residues. Per the germline V gene, CDR1 is LGHNA and CDR2 is YNFKEQ. V gave up 0 bases and J gave up 5 bases; unmatched junction bases: 5. The CDR3 sequence is CASSQEGTSGSLETQYF. CDR3 sequence (DNA): TGTGCCAGCAGCCAAGAAGGGACTAGCGGGAGTCTGGAGACCCAGTACTTC.

This clone was counted once. Because it lacks the conserved phenylalanine or tryptophan at the end, this CDR3 is likely a read error. The V call is TRBV5-1, the J call TRBJ2-7, with D perhaps matching TRBD2 (5 bases). The CDR3 has 14 residues. V dropped 6 bases and J dropped 0 bases, with 13 bases sitting between them. CDR1 and CDR2 from the germline V gene are SGHRS and YFSETQ. DNA of the CDR3: TGCGCCAGCACCTTAACGGACTCCTCCTACGAGCAGTACCTC. Amino acid sequence: CASTLTDSSYEQYL.

This clone occurred once. This chain connects TRBV28 to TRBJ1-5; D is unclear. Per the germline V gene, CDR1 is MDHEN and CDR2 is SYDVKM. The CDR3 sequence is 13 residues long. V dropped 2 bases and J dropped 3 bases, with 5 bases sitting between them. As DNA, the CDR3 is TGTGCCAGCAGTTTAGGCATCAATCAGCCCCAGCATTTT. It encodes CASSLGINQPQHF.

Worth noting for this clone: Its ends do not fully match the called genes, so a read error is possible. The chain has TRBV7-9 and TRBJ2-3, with D hard to call. CDR3 length: 13 amino acids. The germline V gene encodes CDR1 SEHNR and CDR2 FQNEAQ (reference sequence). CDR3 loop: CSSSLQGVDTQYF. Written as DNA, the CDR3 is TGTTCCAGCAGCTTACAAGGAGTAGATACGCAGTATTTT.

The chain uses TRBV15 and TRBJ1-3; 7 bases line up with TRBD1. V lost 3 bases and J lost 3; bases outside the gene matches: 5. The CDR3 sequence is 15 residues long. Germline assignment: CDR1 LNHNV and CDR2 YYDKDF (reference sequence). Here the CDR3 reads CATSRDDRDGNTIYF. The CDR3 bases are TGTGCCACCAGCAGGGACGACAGGGATGGAAACACCATATATTTT.

This sequence joins TRBV5-1 and TRBJ2-3; D is uncertain. Trimming removed 4 bases from V and 4 bases from J, with 10 bases in between. In germline, CDR1 is SGHRS, CDR2 YFSETQ. This CDR3 has 13 residues. This chain's CDR3 is CASSLGVSDTQYF. CDR3 DNA sequence: TGCGCCAGCAGCCTCGGAGTGTCAGATACGCAGTATTTT.

CDR3 residues: CAISSGTGADTQYF. For the CDR3, the DNA is TGTGCCATCAGTTCCGGGACAGGGGCAGATACGCAGTATTTT. The V gene is TRBV10-3, the J gene TRBJ2-3; 10 nucleotides agree with TRBD1. V dropped 5 bases and J dropped 4; count of bases not matched to a gene: 3. The CDR3 has 14 residues. Germline V gene data show CDR1 as ENHRY and CDR2 as SYGVKD.

This clone was recorded only once. This chain connects TRBV6-5 to TRBJ1-2; TRBD1 aligns across 8 bases. The CDR3 totals 15 residues. Germline values: CDR1 MNHEY, CDR2 SVGAGI. V was pared by 0 bases and J by 3 bases, with 3 bases of the junction left unmatched. The CDR3 nucleotides read TGTGCCAGCAGTTACTCGGACAGGGACCACTATGGCTACACCTTC. It encodes CASSYSDRDHYGYTF.

This clone was found a few times. The chain carries TRBV30 and TRBJ1-6, with TRBD1 matching 8 bases. The V gene's germline CDR1 is GTSNPN and CDR2 SVGIG (reference sequence). The CDR3 runs 13 residues. Trimming took 7 bases from V and 8 from J; bases not matched to a gene: 7. The CDR3 loop reads CASSGQVDSPLHF. CDR3 sequence (DNA): TGTGCCTCATCGGGACAGGTTGATTCACCCCTCCACTTT. Using reference TRBV30 and TRBJ1-6 for the parts outside the CDR3, the full variable domain is SQTIHQWPATLVQPVGSPLSLECTVEGTSNPNLYWYRQAAGRGLQLLFYSVGIGQISSEVPQNLSASRPQDRQFILSSKKLLLSDSGFYLCASSGQVDSPLHFGNGTRLTVT.

The chain carries TRBV10-3 and TRBJ1-6; D remains ambiguous. This CDR3 has 18 amino acids. Germline V gives CDR1 ENHRY, CDR2 SYGVKD. The germline V and J ends were trimmed by 2 bases and 7 bases, with 21 bases remaining between them. CDR3 DNA sequence: TGTGCCATCAGTGAGAACCCCTCGTTTTGGGAGAGAAATTCACCCCTCCACTTT. Translated: CAISENPSFWERNSPLHF.

The chain recombines TRBV5-8 with TRBJ2-7, with D uncertain. Trimming shortened V by 4 bases and J by 4 bases, and 6 bases separated the two germline ends. Germline V gives CDR1 SGHTS, CDR2 YDEGEE. The CDR3 is 11 amino acids. CDR3 sequence reads: CASSLTYEQYF. CDR3 DNA: TGTGCCAGCAGCCTGACTTACGAGCAGTACTTC. The complete variable domain, with remaining parts taken from reference TRBV5-8 and TRBJ2-7, reads EAGVTQSPTHLIKTRGQQATLRCSPISGHTSVYWYQQALGLGLQFLLWYDEGEERNRGNFPPRFSGRQFPNYSSELNVNALELEDSALYLCASSLTYEQYFGPGTRLTVT.

The chain is built from TRBV19 and TRBJ2-3, with no clear D. This CDR3 contains 14 residues. Germline CDR1 LNHDA, CDR2 SQIVND (reference sequence). Trimming took off 4 bases at V and 0 bases at J, with 8 bases between the two ends. The CDR3 DNA follows: TGTGCCAGTAGTAGCGTAACTAGCACAGATACGCAGTATTTT. It is translated as CASSSVTSTDTQYF.

The V gene is TRBV7-6, the J gene TRBJ2-3; D perhaps matches TRBD1 (5 bases). The CDR3 has 13 residues. The germline V gene has CDR1 SGHVS and CDR2 FNYEAQ. V shed 4 bases and J shed 6 bases, with 11 bases lying between them. This CDR3 is CASSYKAGDTQYF. For the CDR3, the DNA is TGTGCCAGCAGCTACAAGGCAGGGGATACGCAGTATTTT. Full variable domain (remainder filled in from reference TRBV7-6 and TRBJ2-3): GAGVSQSPRYKVTKRGQDVALRCDPISGHVSLYWYRQALGQGPEFLTYFNYEAQQDKSGLPNDRFSAERPEGSISTLTIQRTEQRDSAMYRCASSYKAGDTQYFGPGTRLTVL.

A single count supports this clone. The rearrangement links TRBV7-9 to TRBJ2-2; D gene uncertain. The germline gives CDR1 SEHNR, CDR2 FQNEAQ (reference sequence). Trimming took 5 bases from V and 6 from J, leaving 19 bases between them. This CDR3 is 16 amino acids long. The CDR3 spells CASSQQNLIAPGELFF. The CDR3 bases are TGTGCCAGCAGCCAACAAAACCTCATAGCTCCCGGGGAGCTGTTTTTT.

The rearrangement joins TRBV2 to TRBJ2-2; TRBD2 aligns across 8 bases. CDR1 is SNHLY and CDR2 is FYNNEI in the germline V gene. The V segment lost 7 bases and the J segment 3 bases; nucleotides outside the gene matches: 7. The CDR3 is 15 residues long. The CDR3 sequence: CASITGGADTGELFF. The CDR3 coding sequence is TGTGCCAGCATAACCGGGGGGGCGGACACCGGGGAGCTGTTTTTT.

CDR3 sequence (DNA): TGTGCCAGCAGTGGACAGGGATGGGGCGGCTACACCTTC. The encoded protein is CASSGQGWGGYTF. The V call is TRBV27, the J call TRBJ1-2, with 8 bases matching TRBD1. CDR3 size: 13 residues. V shed 5 bases and J 8 bases; nucleotides not matched to a gene: 7. The germline V gene has CDR1 MNHEY and CDR2 SMNVEV (reference sequence).